This TCR beta chain was obtained from a study of cytomegalovirus exposure and HLA in healthy donors. Study-level points and caveats: Associated with HLA alleles at 0.05 false discovery rate in a later analysis were fewer than 20,000 TCR beta sequences.

On this clone itself: Its matching antigen is unknown.

The PCR employed 60 Vbeta primers together with 13 Jbeta primers. Sequencing was performed with immunoSEQ multiplex PCR; in TCRdb, only in-frame clones are kept and a portion is missing. Among about 200,000 clones listed, approximately 83% were seen once. The CDR3 length is 15 residues. Germline CDR1 and CDR2: WSHSY and SAAADI. V lost 6 bases and J 7 bases, leaving 18 bases between the germline ends. The sample taken for sequencing was PBMCs. The chain employs TRBV10-2 and TRBJ2-2; a weak D match, TRBD2 (7 bases). The TCR sequence derives from a boy aged 2 to 9 in good health and CMV-seronegative. The CDR3 DNA sequence: TGCGCCAGCAGCGAGAGAGGGGGGGAAGGCGGGGAGCTGTTTTTT. This encodes CASSERGGEGGELFF.